Each of the 24 T cell receptor beta chains below was sequenced from the same sample in a study of cytomegalovirus exposure and HLA in healthy donors. The PCR had 60 Vbeta and 13 Jbeta primers. Some clones are missing from TCRdb's copy, which holds only in-frame ones; the method was immunoSEQ multiplex PCR. The sample table includes approximately 100,000 clones. The sequenced material came from PBMCs. The origin of the receptors is a man aged 45 to 65 in good health and CMV-seropositive.

V and J are TRBV6-4 and TRBJ2-6, with 7 bases identical to TRBD1. Germline CDR1 is MRHNA and CDR2 is SNTAGT. V shed 6 bases and J 3 bases; nucleotides not matched to a gene: 5. The CDR3 spans 15 residues. CDR3 sequence (DNA): TGTGCCAGCAGCTCCACAGGGGATGGGGCCAACGTCCTGACTTTC. This encodes CASSSTGDGANVLTF.

V usage is TRBV18 and J usage is TRBJ2-7; 11 bases match TRBD2. V was clipped by 3 bases and J by 2 bases; unmatched bases: 3. Germline V lookup: CDR1 KGHSH, CDR2 LQKENI. The CDR3 is 15 amino acids. The CDR3 protein is CASSPGTSGAYEQYV. The DNA for the CDR3 is TGTGCCAGCTCACCTGGGACTAGCGGAGCCTACGAGCAGTACGTC.

The chain has TRBV6-6 and TRBJ1-1; perhaps TRBD1 as D (5 bases). Trimming stripped 7 bases from V and 5 bases from J, with 5 bases between. The CDR3 has 10 residues. CDR1 is MNHNY, CDR2 SVGAGI, per germline (reference sequence). The CDR3 bases are TGTGCCAGCAAGGGGACTGAAGCTTTCTTT. Residues: CASKGTEAFF.

The chain links TRBV6-6 to TRBJ1-1; D is perhaps TRBD1 (6 bases). Looked up from germline, CDR1 is MNHNY and CDR2 is SVGAGI (reference sequence). CDR3 length: 14 residues. V was cut by 6 bases and J by 7 bases, with 18 bases left in between. In DNA, the CDR3 is TGTGCCAGCAGACGCAGTTCAGGGGCCCTTGAAGCTTTCTTT. Protein sequence: CASRRSSGALEAFF.

This chain uses TRBV2 with TRBJ2-2; 8 nucleotides line up with TRBD2. The CDR3 contains 16 residues. CDR1 and CDR2 from the germline V gene are SNHLY and FYNNEI. V lost 3 bases, J lost 7 bases, and 10 bases stayed unmatched. CDR3 in DNA: TGTGCCAGCAGTGAGGAGGTCGGGAGGGTATACGGGGAGCTGTTTTTT. It specifies CASSEEVGRVYGELFF.

J is TRBJ1-1 and V is TRBV6-1, with 7 positions matching TRBD1. V trimming: 10 bases; J trimming: 5 bases; junction bases outside the gene matches: 16. The CDR3 is made up of 15 amino acids. The germline V gene encodes CDR1 MNHNS and CDR2 SASEGT. The CDR3 coding sequence is TGTGCCACCTCGGTGATGGAGACAGGGCGAACTGAAGCTTTCTTT. Translated, it gives CATSVMETGRTEAFF.

The chain couples TRBV6-6 to TRBJ2-1; 7 bases map to TRBD2. The trim removed 8 bases at V and 8 bases at J, leaving 9 bases unmatched. The CDR3 is 13 amino acids. Looked up from germline, CDR1 is MNHNY and CDR2 is SVGAGI (reference sequence). CDR3 amino acids: CASRRESWDEQFF. CDR3 in DNA: TGTGCCAGCCGGCGGGAGAGTTGGGATGAGCAGTTCTTC.

V usage is TRBV13 and J usage is TRBJ1-5; possibly TRBD1 for D (5 bases). Germline V gene data show CDR1 as PRHDT and CDR2 as FYEKMQ (reference sequence). The CDR3 is 13 residues long. V lost 5 bases and J 7 bases, leaving 12 bases between the germline ends. The CDR3 coding sequence is TGTGCCAGCAGCCTCCAGGGCCGACAGCCCCAGCATTTT. As protein: CASSLQGRQPQHF.

The CDR3 DNA reads as TGCAGCGCCACAGGCCCGATGAACACTGAAGCTTTCTTT. This sequence encodes CSATGPMNTEAFF. The chain is built from TRBV29-1 and TRBJ1-1; weak D call: TRBD1 (5 bases). The germline V and J ends were trimmed by 7 bases and 0 bases, with 12 bases remaining between them. The CDR3 has 13 residues. The V gene's germline CDR1 is SQVTM and CDR2 ANQGSEA.

The CDR3 DNA is TGTGCCAGTAGTATAACTGTACGATTGTGGGGGGCCTACGAGCAGTACTTC. This encodes CASSITVRLWGAYEQYF. The rearrangement links TRBV19 to TRBJ2-7; perhaps TRBD2 as D (6 bases). The ends were cut back, 2 bases at V and 2 bases at J, with 19 bases in the middle. Per germline, CDR1 LNHDA and CDR2 SQIVND (reference sequence). The length of the CDR3 is 17 residues.

This chain links TRBV7-8 with TRBJ2-3; 12 bases agree with TRBD2. This CDR3 comprises 18 residues. The germline V gene has CDR1 SGHVS and CDR2 FQNEAQ. J was trimmed by 3 bases and V by 5 bases; bases with no gene match: 12. In nucleotides, the CDR3 is TGTGCCAGCAGCCCACGACTAGCGGGAGTTAAGGGAACAGATACGCAGTATTTT. Protein: CASSPRLAGVKGTDTQYF.

J is TRBJ1-1 and V is TRBV19; D is undetermined. V lost 0 bases and J lost 0, with 5 bases in between. The CDR3 is 14 residues long. In germline, CDR1 is LNHDA, CDR2 SQIVND (reference sequence). CDR3 residues: CASSIDFVNTEAFF. The CDR3 nucleotides read TGTGCCAGTAGTATAGATTTCGTGAACACTGAAGCTTTCTTT.

The CDR3 region has the DNA TGTGCCAGCAGCTTAGGGGCCCTCCAAGAGACCCAGTACTTC. Protein product: CASSLGALQETQYF. The V gene is TRBV11-2, the J gene TRBJ2-5; D is undetermined. V gave up 1 base and J gave up 1 base, with 7 bases separating them. This CDR3 region has 14 residues. Germline assignment: CDR1 SGHAT and CDR2 FQNNGV.

J is TRBJ2-5 and V is TRBV9, with D perhaps matching TRBD1 (5 bases). The CDR3 contains 15 residues. Trimming removed 3 bases at V and 2 bases at J, with 14 bases between. Germline V gives CDR1 SGDLS, CDR2 YYNGEE. In DNA, the CDR3 is TGTGCCAGCAGCGAGGGGTCCCAATTTCAAGAGACCCAGTACTTC. Translated: CASSEGSQFQETQYF.

The chain uses TRBV9 and TRBJ2-5; 11 positions match TRBD1. Germline assignment: CDR1 SGDLS and CDR2 YYNGEE. The V and J ends lost 2 bases and 5 bases, in that order; junction bases with no gene match: 5. CDR3 size: 15 residues. The CDR3 bases are TGTGCCAGCAGCGTTGGGACAGGGGGTGCGGAGACCCAGTACTTC. Translated, it gives CASSVGTGGAETQYF.

The chain combines TRBV5-1 with TRBJ2-1; 7 nucleotides align to TRBD1. Germline V gives CDR1 SGHRS, CDR2 YFSETQ. There are 15 residues in the CDR3. Unmatched junction bases numbered 11, after V lost 4 bases and J lost 7 bases. This CDR3 reads CASSLGTALWNEQFF. DNA of the CDR3: TGCGCCAGCAGCCTTGGGACAGCCCTTTGGAATGAGCAGTTCTTC.

The chain carries TRBV16 and TRBJ2-1; 9 positions agree with TRBD2. CDR1 and CDR2 from the germline V gene are KGHSY and FQNENV. This CDR3 is 14 amino acids long. With V trimmed by 5 bases and J by 7 bases, 6 bases remained unmatched. CDR3 nucleotides: TGTGCCAGCAGCGTCGGACTAGCGATGAATGAGCAGTTCTTC. This encodes CASSVGLAMNEQFF.

This chain connects TRBV7-9 to TRBJ2-7; D not certain. The CDR3 covers 13 residues. Between the trimmed V and J ends, which lost 7 bases and 6 bases, there was a span of 16 bases. Germline assignment: CDR1 SEHNR and CDR2 FQNEAQ (reference sequence). CDR3 DNA sequence: TGTGCCAGCACCCCGAACCGCGTGAGCGAGCAGTACTTC. Encoded protein: CASTPNRVSEQYF.

V is TRBV7-9 and J is TRBJ2-1; D unresolved. The CDR3 spans 15 residues. The V gene's germline CDR1 is SEHNR and CDR2 FQNEAQ (reference sequence). The germline V and J ends were trimmed by 5 bases and 4 bases, with 15 bases remaining between them. CDR3 bases: TGTGCCAGCAGCCTCTTAAGGAGAAAATACAATGAGCAGTTCTTC. This translates into CASSLLRRKYNEQFF.

In regard to this clone: A read error may account for a junction end that differs from germline. The CDR3 here is CASRIAGYNEQFF. Written as DNA, the CDR3 is TGTGCGAGTAGGATAGCGGGATACAATGAGCAGTTCTTC. The V call is TRBV19, the J call TRBJ2-1, with 8 positions matching TRBD2. Germline CDR1 and CDR2: LNHDA and SQIVND (reference sequence). The CDR3 is made up of 13 amino acids.

J is TRBJ2-7 and V is TRBV2, with 10 bases fitting TRBD2. The ends lost 2 bases at V and 2 bases at J; junction bases unmatched: 3. This CDR3 has 15 amino acids. Germline-derived CDR1 and CDR2 are SNHLY and FYNNEI. The CDR3 DNA follows: TGTGCCAGCAGTGAAAGGACTAGCGGTACCTACGAGCAGTACGTC. Its translation is CASSERTSGTYEQYV.

The chain carries TRBV7-9 and TRBJ1-1, with a weak D call TRBD1 (6 bases). Trimming removed 6 bases from V and 4 bases from J, with 12 bases in between. Germline V CDR1 and CDR2: SEHNR, FQNEAQ (reference sequence). The CDR3 is made up of 13 amino acids. CDR3 amino acids: CASRQGPGTEAFF. The DNA for the CDR3 is TGTGCCAGCAGACAGGGACCCGGCACTGAAGCTTTCTTT.

The chain recombines TRBV10-2 with TRBJ1-1; 8 bases line up with TRBD1. CDR1 WSHSY and CDR2 SAAADI come from the germline V gene. The CDR3 is made up of 14 amino acids. The V segment lost 6 bases and the J segment 0 bases; nucleotides outside the gene matches: 3. CDR3 coding DNA: TGCGCCAGCAGCCGGGACAGGATGAACACTGAAGCTTTCTTT. It yields the protein CASSRDRMNTEAFF.

This rearrangement joins TRBV7-2 to TRBJ1-5; 9 bases are shared with TRBD1. The germline V gene encodes CDR1 SGHTA and CDR2 FQGNSA. V was pared by 4 bases and J by 1 base, with 8 bases of the junction left unmatched. The CDR3 runs to 17 residues. CDR3 DNA sequence: TGTGCCAGCAGCTCCCACCGGGACAGGGTGAGCAATCAGCCCCAGCATTTT. Amino acids: CASSSHRDRVSNQPQHF.